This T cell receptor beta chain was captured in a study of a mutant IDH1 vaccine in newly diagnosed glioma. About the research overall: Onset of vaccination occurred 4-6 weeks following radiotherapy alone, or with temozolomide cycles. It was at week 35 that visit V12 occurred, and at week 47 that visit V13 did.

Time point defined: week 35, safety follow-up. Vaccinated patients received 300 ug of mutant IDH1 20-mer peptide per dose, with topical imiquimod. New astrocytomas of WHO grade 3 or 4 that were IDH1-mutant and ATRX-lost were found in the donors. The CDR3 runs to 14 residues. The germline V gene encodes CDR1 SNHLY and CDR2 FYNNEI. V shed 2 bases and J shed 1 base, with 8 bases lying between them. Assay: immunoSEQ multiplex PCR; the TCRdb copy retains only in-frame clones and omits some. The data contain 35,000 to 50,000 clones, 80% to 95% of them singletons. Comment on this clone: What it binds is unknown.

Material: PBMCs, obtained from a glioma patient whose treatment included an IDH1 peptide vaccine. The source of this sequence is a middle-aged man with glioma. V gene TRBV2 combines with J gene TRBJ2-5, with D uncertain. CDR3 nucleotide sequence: TGTGCCAGCAGTGAATTGGGCAGCCAAGAGACCCAGTACTTC. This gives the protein CASSELGSQETQYF.